This TCR beta chain emerged from a study of blood T cell repertoires in COVID-19. Measured with immunoSEQ multiplex PCR; TCRdb has only the in-frame clones, and not every one. Here the sample spans tens of thousands of clones, around nine tenths being singletons. Sequencing was carried out using peripheral blood. This clonotype originated in a human donor with active COVID-19. The donor label of this sample is uncertain.

CDR3 coding DNA: TGTGCCAGCAGTGAAGCAGGAGGGTTGGACACCGGGGAGCTGTTTTTT. It codes for CASSEAGGLDTGELFF. V usage is TRBV2 and J usage is TRBJ2-2; tentatively, D is TRBD2 (6 bases). The CDR3 consists of 16 residues. V lost 0 bases and J lost 3, with 11 bases in between. CDR1 is SNHLY and CDR2 is FYNNEI in the germline V gene.